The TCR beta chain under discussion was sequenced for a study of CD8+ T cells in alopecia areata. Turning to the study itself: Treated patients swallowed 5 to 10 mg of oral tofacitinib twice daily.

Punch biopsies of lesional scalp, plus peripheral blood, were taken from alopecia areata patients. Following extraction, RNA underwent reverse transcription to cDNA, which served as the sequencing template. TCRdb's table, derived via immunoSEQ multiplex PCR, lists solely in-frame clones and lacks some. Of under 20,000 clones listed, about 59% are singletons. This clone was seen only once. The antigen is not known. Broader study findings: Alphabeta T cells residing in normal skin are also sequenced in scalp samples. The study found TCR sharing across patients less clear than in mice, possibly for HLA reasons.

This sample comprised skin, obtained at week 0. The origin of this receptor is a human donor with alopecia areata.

The CDR3 DNA reads as TGTGCCAGCAGCCAAGATGCGGGGGGGCTAGGAAACACCATATATTTT. Protein: CASSQDAGGLGNTIYF. The chain is built from TRBV4-2 and TRBJ1-3; possible D gene TRBD1, 6 bases. Trimming stripped 0 bases from V and 4 bases from J, with 13 bases between. The CDR3 is 16 residues long. Germline CDR1 and CDR2: LGHNA and YNFKEQ.